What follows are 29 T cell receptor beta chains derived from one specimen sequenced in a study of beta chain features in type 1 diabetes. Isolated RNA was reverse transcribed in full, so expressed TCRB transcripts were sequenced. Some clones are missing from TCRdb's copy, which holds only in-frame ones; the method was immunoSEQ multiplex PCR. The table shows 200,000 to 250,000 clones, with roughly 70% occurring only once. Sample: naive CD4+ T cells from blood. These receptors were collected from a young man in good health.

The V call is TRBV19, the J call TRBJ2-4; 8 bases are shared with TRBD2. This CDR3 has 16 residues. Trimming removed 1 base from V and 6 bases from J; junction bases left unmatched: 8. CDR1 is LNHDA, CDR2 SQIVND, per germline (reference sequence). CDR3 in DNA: TGTGCCAGTAGTATAGGAGGGACTAGTGCCTTAAACATTCAGTACTTC. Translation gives CASSIGGTSALNIQYF.

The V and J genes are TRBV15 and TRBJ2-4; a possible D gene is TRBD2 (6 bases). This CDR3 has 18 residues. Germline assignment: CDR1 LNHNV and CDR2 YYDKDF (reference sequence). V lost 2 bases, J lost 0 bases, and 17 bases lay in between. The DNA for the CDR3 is TGTGCCACCAGCAGACTACCGGGACTGACTTTAGCCAAAAACATTCAGTACTTC. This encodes CATSRLPGLTLAKNIQYF.

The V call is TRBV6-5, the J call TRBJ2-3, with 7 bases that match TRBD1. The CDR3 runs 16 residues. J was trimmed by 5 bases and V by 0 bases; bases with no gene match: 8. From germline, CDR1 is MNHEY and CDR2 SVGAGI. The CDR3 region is CASSYSNRGLGDTQYF. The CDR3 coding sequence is TGTGCCAGCAGTTACTCGAACAGGGGATTGGGAGATACGCAGTATTTT.

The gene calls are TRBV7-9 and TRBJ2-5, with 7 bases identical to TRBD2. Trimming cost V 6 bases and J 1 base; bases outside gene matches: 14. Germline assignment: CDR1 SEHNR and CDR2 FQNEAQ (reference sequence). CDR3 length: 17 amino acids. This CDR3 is CASSYDPKRDLQETQYF. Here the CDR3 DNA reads TGTGCCAGCAGTTACGATCCCAAGCGGGACCTCCAAGAGACCCAGTACTTC.

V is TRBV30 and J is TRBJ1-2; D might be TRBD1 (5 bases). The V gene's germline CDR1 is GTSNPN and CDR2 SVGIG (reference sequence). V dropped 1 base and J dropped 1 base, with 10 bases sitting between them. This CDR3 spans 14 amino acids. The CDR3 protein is CAWSGQSLNYGYTF. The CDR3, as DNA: TGTGCCTGGAGTGGACAGAGCCTTAACTATGGCTACACCTTC.

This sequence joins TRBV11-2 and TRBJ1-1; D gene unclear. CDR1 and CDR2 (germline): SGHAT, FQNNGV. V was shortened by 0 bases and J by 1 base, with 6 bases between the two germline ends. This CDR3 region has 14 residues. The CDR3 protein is CASSLDWQNTEAFF. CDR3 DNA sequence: TGTGCCAGCAGCTTAGACTGGCAGAACACTGAAGCTTTCTTT.

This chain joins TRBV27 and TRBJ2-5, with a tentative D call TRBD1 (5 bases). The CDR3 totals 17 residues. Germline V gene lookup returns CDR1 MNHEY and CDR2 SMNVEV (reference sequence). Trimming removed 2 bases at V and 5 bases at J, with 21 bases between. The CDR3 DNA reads TGTGCCAGCAGTTTAACACCTCGGGCCCTGAAGGGGGAGACCCAGTACTTC. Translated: CASSLTPRALKGETQYF.

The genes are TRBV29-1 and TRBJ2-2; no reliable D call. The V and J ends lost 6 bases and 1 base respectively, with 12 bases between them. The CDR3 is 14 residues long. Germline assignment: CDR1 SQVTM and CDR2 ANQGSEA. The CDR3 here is CSVPDHMNTGELFF. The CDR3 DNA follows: TGCAGCGTCCCGGACCACATGAACACCGGGGAGCTGTTTTTT.

The CDR3 coding sequence is TGTGCCAGCAGTCCACGGACAGGGAACTATGGCTACACCTTC. It encodes CASSPRTGNYGYTF. V gene TRBV6-4 combines with J gene TRBJ1-2, with 8 bases matching TRBD1. Unmatched junction bases numbered 4, after V lost 5 bases and J lost 2 bases. This CDR3 contains 14 residues. Germline assignment: CDR1 MRHNA and CDR2 SNTAGT.

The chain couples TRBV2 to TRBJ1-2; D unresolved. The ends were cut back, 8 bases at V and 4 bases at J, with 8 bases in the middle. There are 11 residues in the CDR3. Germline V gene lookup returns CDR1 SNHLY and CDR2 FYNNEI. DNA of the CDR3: TGTGCCAGCGGTACGGGCTATGGCTACACCTTC. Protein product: CASGTGYGYTF.

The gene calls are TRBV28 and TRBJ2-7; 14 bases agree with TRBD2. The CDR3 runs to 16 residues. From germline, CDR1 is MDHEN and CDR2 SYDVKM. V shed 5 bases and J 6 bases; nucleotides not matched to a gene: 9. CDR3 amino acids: CASSDWGLAGEGEQYF. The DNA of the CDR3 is TGTGCCAGCAGTGATTGGGGACTAGCGGGAGAGGGCGAGCAGTACTTC.

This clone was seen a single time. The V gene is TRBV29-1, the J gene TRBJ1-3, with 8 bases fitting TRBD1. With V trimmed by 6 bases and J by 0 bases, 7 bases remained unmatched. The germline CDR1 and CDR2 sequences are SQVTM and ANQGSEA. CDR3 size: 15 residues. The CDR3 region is CSVHRGTASGNTIYF. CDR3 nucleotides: TGCAGCGTCCACAGGGGGACAGCCTCTGGAAACACCATATATTTT.

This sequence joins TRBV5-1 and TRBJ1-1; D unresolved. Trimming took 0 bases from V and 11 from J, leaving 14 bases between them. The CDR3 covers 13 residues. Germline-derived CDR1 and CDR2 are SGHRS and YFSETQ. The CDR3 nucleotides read TGCGCCAGCAGCTTGGCCCCGGCAGAAGAGGCTTTCTTT. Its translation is CASSLAPAEEAFF.

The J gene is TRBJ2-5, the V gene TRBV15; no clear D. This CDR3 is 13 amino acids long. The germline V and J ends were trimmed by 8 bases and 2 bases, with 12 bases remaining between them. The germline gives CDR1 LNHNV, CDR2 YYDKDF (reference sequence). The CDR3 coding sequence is TGTGCCACCGGCCAGACACCTCAAGAGACCCAGTACTTC. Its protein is CATGQTPQETQYF.

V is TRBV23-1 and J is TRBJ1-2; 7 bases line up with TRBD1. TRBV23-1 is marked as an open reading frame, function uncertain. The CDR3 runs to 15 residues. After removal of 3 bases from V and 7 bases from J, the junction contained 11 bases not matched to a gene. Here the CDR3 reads CASSQLDREGGGYTF. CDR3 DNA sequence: TGCGCCAGCAGTCAGCTCGACAGGGAAGGGGGTGGCTACACCTTC.

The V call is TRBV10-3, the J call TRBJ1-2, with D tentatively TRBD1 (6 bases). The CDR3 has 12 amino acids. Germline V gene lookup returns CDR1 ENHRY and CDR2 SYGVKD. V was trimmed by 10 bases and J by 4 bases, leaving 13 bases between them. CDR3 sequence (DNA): TGTGCCACCGAGGGGGGGCTCTATGGCTACACCTTC. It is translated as CATEGGLYGYTF.

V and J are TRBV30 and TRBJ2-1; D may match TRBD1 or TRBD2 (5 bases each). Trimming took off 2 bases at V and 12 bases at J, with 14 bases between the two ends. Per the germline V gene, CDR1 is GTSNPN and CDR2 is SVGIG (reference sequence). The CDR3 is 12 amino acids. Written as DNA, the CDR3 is TGTGCCTGGAGTCCGCCGGGACCTCCGCAGTTCTTC. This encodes CAWSPPGPPQFF.

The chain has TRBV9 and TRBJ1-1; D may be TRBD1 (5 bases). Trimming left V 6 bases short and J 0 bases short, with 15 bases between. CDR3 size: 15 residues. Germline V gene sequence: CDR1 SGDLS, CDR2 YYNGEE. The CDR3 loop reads CASTPGGWVNTEAFF. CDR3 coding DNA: TGTGCCAGCACCCCCGGGGGTTGGGTGAACACTGAAGCTTTCTTT.

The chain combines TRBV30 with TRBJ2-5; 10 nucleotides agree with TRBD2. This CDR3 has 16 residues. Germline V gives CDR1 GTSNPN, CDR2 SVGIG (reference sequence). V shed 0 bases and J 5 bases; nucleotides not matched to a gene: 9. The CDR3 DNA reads TGTGCCTGGAGTGTTGGCCTAGCGGGGGCCAAGGAGACCCAGTACTTC. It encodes CAWSVGLAGAKETQYF.

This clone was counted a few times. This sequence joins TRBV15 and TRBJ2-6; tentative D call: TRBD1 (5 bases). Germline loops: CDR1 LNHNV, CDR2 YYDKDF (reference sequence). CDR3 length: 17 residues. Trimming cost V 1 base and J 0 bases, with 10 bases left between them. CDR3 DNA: TGTGCCACCAGCAGAGTGGGGCGAAGCTCTGGGGCCAACGTCCTGACTTTC. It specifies CATSRVGRSSGANVLTF.

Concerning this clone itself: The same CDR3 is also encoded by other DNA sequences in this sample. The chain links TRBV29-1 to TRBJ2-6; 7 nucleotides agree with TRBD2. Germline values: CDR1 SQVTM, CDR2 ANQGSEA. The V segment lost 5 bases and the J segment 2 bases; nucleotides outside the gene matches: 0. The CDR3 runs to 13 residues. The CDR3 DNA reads TGCAGCGTTCGGGGGGCTGGGGCCAACGTCCTGACTTTC. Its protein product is CSVRGAGANVLTF.

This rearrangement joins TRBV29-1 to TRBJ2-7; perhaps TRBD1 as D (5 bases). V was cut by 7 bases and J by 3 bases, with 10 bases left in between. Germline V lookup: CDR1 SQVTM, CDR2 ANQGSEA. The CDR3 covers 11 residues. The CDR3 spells CSGGHLYEQYF. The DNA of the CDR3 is TGCAGCGGTGGACACCTCTACGAGCAGTACTTC.

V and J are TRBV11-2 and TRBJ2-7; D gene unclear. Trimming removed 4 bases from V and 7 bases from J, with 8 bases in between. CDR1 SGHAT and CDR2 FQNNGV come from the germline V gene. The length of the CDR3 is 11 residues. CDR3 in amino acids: CASSSAVEQYF. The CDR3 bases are TGTGCCAGCAGCTCCGCTGTAGAGCAGTACTTC. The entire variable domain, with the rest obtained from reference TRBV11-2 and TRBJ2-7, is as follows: EAGVAQSPRYKIIEKRQSVAFWCNPISGHATLYWYQQILGQGPKLLIQFQNNGVVDDSQLPKDRFSAERLKGVDSTLKIQPAKLEDSAVYLCASSSAVEQYFGPGTRLTVT.

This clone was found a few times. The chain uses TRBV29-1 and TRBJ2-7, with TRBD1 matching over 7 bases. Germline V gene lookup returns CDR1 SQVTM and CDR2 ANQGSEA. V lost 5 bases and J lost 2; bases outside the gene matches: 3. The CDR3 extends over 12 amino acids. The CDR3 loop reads CSVTTGTYEQYF. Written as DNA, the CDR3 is TGCAGCGTTACGACAGGGACCTACGAGCAGTACTTC.

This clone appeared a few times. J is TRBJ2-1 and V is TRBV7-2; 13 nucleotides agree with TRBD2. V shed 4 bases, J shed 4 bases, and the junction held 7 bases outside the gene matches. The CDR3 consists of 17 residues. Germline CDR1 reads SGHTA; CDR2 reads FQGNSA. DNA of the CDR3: TGTGCCAGCAGCTCCCGGACTAGCGGGGGACCATACAATGAGCAGTTCTTC. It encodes CASSSRTSGGPYNEQFF.

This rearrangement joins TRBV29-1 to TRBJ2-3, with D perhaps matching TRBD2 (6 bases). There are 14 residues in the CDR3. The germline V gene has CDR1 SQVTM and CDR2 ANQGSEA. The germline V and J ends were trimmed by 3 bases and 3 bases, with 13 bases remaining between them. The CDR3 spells CSVDGGRITDTQYF. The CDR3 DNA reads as TGCAGCGTTGATGGGGGGAGGATAACAGATACGCAGTATTTT.

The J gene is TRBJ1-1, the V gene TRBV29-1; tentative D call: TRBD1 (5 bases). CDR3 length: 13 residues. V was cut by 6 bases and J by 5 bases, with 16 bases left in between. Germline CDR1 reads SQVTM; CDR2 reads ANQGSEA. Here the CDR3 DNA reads TGCAGCGTAGTTCAGGGCGGGAAAACTGAAGCTTTCTTT. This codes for CSVVQGGKTEAFF.

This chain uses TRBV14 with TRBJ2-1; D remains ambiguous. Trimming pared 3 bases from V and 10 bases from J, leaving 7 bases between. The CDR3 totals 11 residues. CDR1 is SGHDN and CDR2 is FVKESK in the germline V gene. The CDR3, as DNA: TGTGCCAGCAGCCAGTACCGGGAGCAGTTCTTC. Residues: CASSQYREQFF.

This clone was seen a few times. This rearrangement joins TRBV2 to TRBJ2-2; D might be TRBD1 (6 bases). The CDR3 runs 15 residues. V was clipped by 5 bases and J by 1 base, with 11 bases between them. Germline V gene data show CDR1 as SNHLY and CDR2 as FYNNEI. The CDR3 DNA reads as TGTGCCAGCAGTCCCGAACAGGGGAACACCGGGGAGCTGTTTTTT. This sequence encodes CASSPEQGNTGELFF.